This T cell receptor (beta chain) was sequenced in a study of blood T cell repertoires in COVID-19. With 1 base removed from V and 9 bases from J, the gap between germline ends came to 13 bases. Per germline, CDR1 MGHRA and CDR2 YSYEKL. CDR3 size: 15 residues. This clone was observed a single time. Generated by immunoSEQ multiplex PCR, the TCRdb table keeps only in-frame clones and is missing some. The table records 160,000 or so clones, approximately 80% of them present only once. Researchers sorted participants into cohorts using their self-reported clinical history. This sequence joins TRBV4-1 and TRBJ1-6; no definite D call. The receptor's source is a man aged 35-49 years who had recovered from COVID-19. Sequencing used PBMCs or T cells enriched from blood (not recorded which). The CDR3 region has the DNA TGCGCCAGCAGCCAAGGGACGGGGTTTAGTTCACCCCTCCACTTT. It specifies CASSQGTGFSSPLHF.